The 20 T cell receptor beta chains reported below all come from one sample, sequenced in a study of T cells in pancreatic ductal adenocarcinoma. No neoadjuvant therapy was given to the selected pancreatic ductal adenocarcinoma patients before their surgery. The method was immunoSEQ multiplex PCR; TCRdb's version includes in-frame clones alone and lacks a portion of them. The data show approximately 5,000 clones, around nine tenths seen once. The sequencing input was pancreatic tumor tissue. The source of these receptors is a human donor with pancreatic ductal adenocarcinoma.

The V gene is TRBV28, the J gene TRBJ1-1; 12 bases agree with TRBD1. The CDR3 extends over 15 amino acids. V gave up 4 bases and J gave up 4 bases; unmatched junction bases: 4. Germline CDR1 and CDR2: MDHEN and SYDVKM. The CDR3 is CASSSPGQGATEAFF. The CDR3 DNA is TGTGCCAGCAGTTCCCCGGGACAGGGGGCCACTGAAGCTTTCTTT.

The genes are TRBV10-2 and TRBJ2-1, with 11 nucleotides matching TRBD2. The length of the CDR3 is 15 residues. CDR1 is WSHSY and CDR2 is SAAADI in the germline V gene. V dropped 7 bases and J dropped 5; count of bases not matched to a gene: 7. The CDR3 sequence: CASTLAGGLDNEQFF. The CDR3 DNA is TGCGCCAGCACTTTAGCGGGGGGGCTCGACAATGAGCAGTTCTTC.

The genes are TRBV5-1 and TRBJ2-3, with 14 bases lining up with TRBD2. V was pared by 3 bases and J by 3 bases, with 6 bases of the junction left unmatched. From germline, CDR1 is SGHRS and CDR2 YFSETQ. The CDR3 is 17 residues long. CDR3 sequence: CASSYGTSGSRTDTQYF. Written as DNA, the CDR3 is TGCGCCAGCAGCTACGGGACTAGCGGGAGCAGGACAGATACGCAGTATTTT.

The V gene is TRBV5-1, the J gene TRBJ2-5; 7 bases map to TRBD1. This CDR3 has 17 amino acids. Germline CDR1 reads SGHRS; CDR2 reads YFSETQ. The V segment lost 0 bases and the J segment 0 bases; nucleotides outside the gene matches: 8. The CDR3 sequence is CASSLVVTGIDQETQYF. CDR3 DNA: TGCGCCAGCAGCTTGGTGGTGACAGGGATCGACCAAGAGACCCAGTACTTC.

The genes are TRBV2 and TRBJ2-5; 7 bases line up with TRBD1. CDR1 and CDR2 (germline): SNHLY, FYNNEI. Trimming cost V 4 bases and J 2 bases; bases outside gene matches: 1. This CDR3 has 13 residues. The CDR3 DNA reads TGTGCCAGCAGTGCGACAGGGCAAGAGACCCAGTACTTC. It translates to CASSATGQETQYF. The full variable domain, with the rest looked up from reference TRBV2 and TRBJ2-5, is EPEVTQTPSHQVTQMGQEVILRCVPISNHLYFYWYRQILGQKVEFLVSFYNNEISEKSEIFDDQFSVERPDGSNFTLKIRSTKLEDSAMYFCASSATGQETQYFGPGTRLLVL.

A word on this clone: Its ends do not fully match the called genes, so a read error is possible. This chain links TRBV7-9 with TRBJ2-5; D call uncertain. The CDR3 runs to 15 residues. From germline, CDR1 is SEHNR and CDR2 FQNEAQ (reference sequence). The CDR3 spells CASSPVSSIGETQYF. For the CDR3, the DNA is TGCGCCAGCAGCCCTGTATCGTCCATCGGGGAGACCCAGTACTTC.

This chain connects TRBV6-5 to TRBJ1-6; D gene uncertain. Trimming left V 4 bases short and J 8 bases short, with 15 bases between. Germline V gene data show CDR1 as MNHEY and CDR2 as SVGAGI. This CDR3 is 15 amino acids long. CDR3 coding DNA: TGTGCCAGCAGTTCCCGAGGGCCCGCGGATTCACCCCTCCACTTT. It codes for CASSSRGPADSPLHF.

This clone came up once. V and J are TRBV28 and TRBJ2-1; TRBD2 might be the D (5 bases). This CDR3 comprises 13 residues. Germline V CDR1 and CDR2: MDHEN, SYDVKM. The V gene lost 4 bases and the J gene lost 11 bases, with 15 bases spanning the gap. CDR3 protein: CASSSEGLVKQFF. Written as DNA, the CDR3 is TGTGCCAGCAGTTCCGAGGGCTTAGTAAAGCAGTTCTTC.

The chain recombines TRBV23-1 with TRBJ1-2; no clear D gene. TRBV23-1 is identified as an open reading frame with a role that is uncertain. V was cut by 7 bases and J by 7 bases, with 13 bases left in between. The CDR3 consists of 12 residues. CDR3 sequence reads: CASNLTKGGYTF. CDR3 nucleotides: TGCGCCAGCAACCTAACGAAGGGTGGCTACACCTTC.

CDR3 in amino acids: CASSLGEGLGSPLHF. In DNA form, the CDR3 reads TGTGCCAGCAGCCTTGGGGAGGGCTTGGGTTCACCCCTCCACTTT. This chain joins TRBV5-4 and TRBJ1-6, with D unclear. Germline V gene lookup returns CDR1 SGHNT and CDR2 YYREEE (reference sequence). This CDR3 contains 15 residues. V was cut by 4 bases and J by 9 bases, with 17 bases left in between.

The rearrangement joins TRBV4-1 to TRBJ1-2; the D is unclear. Trimming cost V 4 bases and J 2 bases, with 14 bases left between them. CDR1 and CDR2 from the germline V gene are MGHRA and YSYEKL. The CDR3 covers 15 residues. CDR3 nucleotides: TGCGCCAGCAGCCCTACGACCGAGACGAACTATGGCTACACCTTC. Residues: CASSPTTETNYGYTF.

This clone was detected only once. The V call is TRBV5-6, the J call TRBJ2-3; D is undetermined. The CDR3 consists of 13 residues. V lost 4 bases, J lost 2 bases, and 8 bases lay in between. In germline, CDR1 is SGHDT, CDR2 YYEEEE. The CDR3 DNA reads TGTGCCAGCAGCAAAAGACACACAGATACGCAGTATTTT. It is translated as CASSKRHTDTQYF.

The sample holds one count of this clone. The sample has other DNA sequences that encode this CDR3 too. The chain employs TRBV5-5 and TRBJ2-3; maybe TRBD2 (6 bases). Germline V CDR1 and CDR2: SGHKS, YYEKEE (reference sequence). V was shortened by 5 bases and J by 2 bases, with 9 bases between the two germline ends. This CDR3 is built from 13 residues. The CDR3 sequence is CASSSGLTDTQYF. As DNA, the CDR3 is TGTGCCAGCAGTTCGGGACTCACAGATACGCAGTATTTT. The full variable domain, rest sourced from reference TRBV5-5 and TRBJ2-3, is DAGVTQSPTHLIKTRGQQVTLRCSPISGHKSVSWYQQVLGQGPQFIFQYYEKEERGRGNFPDRFSARQFPNYSSELNVNALLLGDSALYLCASSSGLTDTQYFGPGTRLTVL.

This sequence joins TRBV29-1 and TRBJ1-5; D is uncertain. The CDR3 contains 13 residues. Trimming removed 4 bases from V and 2 bases from J, with 9 bases in between. Germline V lookup: CDR1 SQVTM, CDR2 ANQGSEA. The CDR3 DNA reads TGCAGCGTTGGGCCAGATGGCAATCAGCCCCAGCATTTT. Protein: CSVGPDGNQPQHF.

This clone was seen a single time. The rearrangement links TRBV2 to TRBJ1-4, with D possibly matching TRBD1 (6 bases). The CDR3 consists of 14 residues. The germline gives CDR1 SNHLY, CDR2 FYNNEI. V was clipped by 8 bases and J by 7 bases, with 17 bases between them. The CDR3 coding sequence is TGTGCCAGCCGGGGGCCATTGACGATTGAAAAACTGTTTTTT. Translated, it gives CASRGPLTIEKLFF.

The rearrangement uses TRBV27 and TRBJ2-6, with D hard to call. With 3 bases removed from V and 4 bases from J, the gap between germline ends came to 10 bases. CDR1 is MNHEY, CDR2 SMNVEV, per germline (reference sequence). The CDR3 spans 15 residues. The CDR3 reads CASSFFLGGANVLTF. CDR3 DNA sequence: TGTGCCAGCAGTTTCTTTCTGGGGGGGGCCAACGTCCTGACTTTC.

CDR3 in amino acids: CASSPTGAYGYTF. The DNA of the CDR3 is TGTGCCAGCAGTCCGACAGGGGCCTATGGCTACACCTTC. The rearrangement links TRBV5-3 to TRBJ1-2; TRBD1 agrees at 8 bases. TRBV5-3 is treated as an ORF (open reading frame) with a function not yet certain. This CDR3 has 13 residues. After removal of 8 bases from V and 4 bases from J, the junction contained 7 bases not matched to a gene.

J is TRBJ2-2 and V is TRBV10-2, with 12 bases that match TRBD2. Trimming at V came to 7 bases and at J to 4 bases, leaving 1 base not matched to a gene. Germline V gene lookup returns CDR1 WSHSY and CDR2 SAAADI. This CDR3 contains 14 residues. This chain's CDR3 is CASKTSGGTGELFF. DNA of the CDR3: TGCGCCAGCAAGACTAGCGGGGGCACCGGGGAGCTGTTTTTT.

The chain has TRBV7-2 and TRBJ1-2; 7 bases map to TRBD1. CDR1 SGHTA and CDR2 FQGNSA come from the germline V gene. Germline trimming cut 5 bases from V and 8 bases from J; bases unmatched to any gene: 8. The CDR3 loop spans 13 amino acids. The CDR3 DNA reads as TGTGCCAGCAGCGCTAACACAGGGGAAGGCTACACCTTC. Its translation is CASSANTGEGYTF.

This clone was observed once. The rearrangement joins TRBV7-9 to TRBJ2-7; no clear D. The germline V gene has CDR1 SEHNR and CDR2 FQNEAQ (reference sequence). V dropped 4 bases and J dropped 7 bases, with 17 bases sitting between them. The CDR3 runs 14 residues. CDR3 in DNA: TGTGCCAGCAGCTCGCCTGGCGCTGCTGGAGAGCAGTACTTC. Encoded protein: CASSSPGAAGEQYF. The variable domain in full, with the rest retrieved from reference TRBV7-9 and TRBJ2-7, is DTGVSQNPRHKITKRGQNVTFRCDPISEHNRLYWYRQTLGQGPEFLTYFQNEAQLEKSRLLSDRFSAERPKGSFSTLEIQRTEQGDSAMYLCASSSPGAAGEQYFGPGTRLTVT.